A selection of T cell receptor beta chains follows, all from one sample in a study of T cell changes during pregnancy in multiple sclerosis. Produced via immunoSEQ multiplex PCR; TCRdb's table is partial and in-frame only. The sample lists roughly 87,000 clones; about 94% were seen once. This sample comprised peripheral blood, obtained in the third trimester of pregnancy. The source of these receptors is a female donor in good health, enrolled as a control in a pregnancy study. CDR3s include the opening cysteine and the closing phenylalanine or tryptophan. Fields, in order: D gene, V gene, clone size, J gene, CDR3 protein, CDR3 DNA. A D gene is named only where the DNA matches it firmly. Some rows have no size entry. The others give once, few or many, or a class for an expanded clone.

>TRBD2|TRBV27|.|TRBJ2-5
CASSPSQGSGSLETQYF
TGTGCCAGCAGTCCCTCCCAAGGTAGCGGGAGTTTGGAGACCCAGTACTTC
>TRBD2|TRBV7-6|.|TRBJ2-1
CASSPGLAGQQYNYNEQFF
TGTGCCAGCAGCCCGGGACTAGCGGGCCAACAATATAACTACAATGAGCAGTTCTTC
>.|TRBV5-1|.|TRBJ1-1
CASSSGTLRQTEAFF
TGCGCCAGCAGCTCGGGGACACTAAGGCAAACTGAAGCTTTCTTT
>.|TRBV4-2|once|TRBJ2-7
CASSQGRGTPTYEQYF
TGTGCCAGCAGCCAAGGGAGAGGAACCCCAACCTACGAGCAGTACTTC
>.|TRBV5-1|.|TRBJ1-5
CASSPGTSLSNQPQHF
TGCGCCAGCAGCCCTGGGACAAGCCTAAGCAATCAGCCCCAGCATTTT
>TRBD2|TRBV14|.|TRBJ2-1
CASSQGGSGRVNEQFF
TGTGCCAGCAGCCAAGGGGGAAGCGGGAGGGTAAATGAGCAGTTCTTC
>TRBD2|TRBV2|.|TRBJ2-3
CASGGDGTSGRNTQYF
TGTGCCAGCGGGGGGGACGGGACTAGCGGGAGGAATACGCAGTATTTT
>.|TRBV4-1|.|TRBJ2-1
CASSHETVRGDEQFF
TGCGCCAGCAGCCATGAAACTGTCAGGGGCGATGAGCAGTTCTTC
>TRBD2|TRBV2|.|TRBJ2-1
CASSGGGTSGRGPYNQQFF
TGTGCCAGCAGTGGTGGGGGGACTAGCGGGAGGGGGCCCTACAATCAGCAGTTCTTC
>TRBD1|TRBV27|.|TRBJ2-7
CASSLGRGSGQYF
TGTGCCAGCAGTTTAGGCAGGGGGTCGGGGCAGTACTTC
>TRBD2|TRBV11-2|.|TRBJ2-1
CASSLGTSEEQFF
TGTGCCAGCAGCTTAGGGACTAGCGAAGAGCAGTTCTTC
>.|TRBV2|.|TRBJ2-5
CASRSGTPEEETQYF
TGTGCCAGCAGGTCCGGGACACCTGAAGAAGAGACCCAGTACTTC
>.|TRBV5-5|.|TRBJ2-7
CASSLDRGTYEQYF
TGTGCCAGCAGCTTGGATAGGGGAACCTACGAGCAGTACTTC
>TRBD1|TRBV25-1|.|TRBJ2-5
CASSAPTGSEETQYF
TGTGCCAGCAGTGCCCCGACAGGGTCAGAAGAGACCCAGTACTTC
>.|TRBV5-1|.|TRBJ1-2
CASSWTPDGADYTF
TGCGCCAGCAGCTGGACTCCGGACGGAGCCGACTACACCTTC
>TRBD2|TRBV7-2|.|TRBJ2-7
CASRRLAGSYEQYF
TGTGCCAGCAGACGACTAGCGGGAAGCTACGAGCAGTACTTC
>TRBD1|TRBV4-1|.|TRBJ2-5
CASSQMTGGRETQYF
TGCGCCAGCAGCCAGATGACAGGGGGCAGAGAGACCCAGTACTTC
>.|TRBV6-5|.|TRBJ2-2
CASRDRLNTGELFF
TGTGCCAGCAGGGATCGACTAAACACCGGGGAGCTGTTTTTT
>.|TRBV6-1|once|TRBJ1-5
CASATGNNQPQHF
TGTGCCAGCGCCACAGGGAACAATCAGCCCCAGCATTTT
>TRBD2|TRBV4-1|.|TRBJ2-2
CASSPRLLAGGTGELFF
TGCGCCAGCAGCCCCAGACTGCTAGCGGGAGGCACCGGGGAGCTGTTTTTT
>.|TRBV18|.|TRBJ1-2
CASSPGGTNGYTF
TGTGCCAGCTCACCGGGGGGGACAAATGGCTACACCTTC
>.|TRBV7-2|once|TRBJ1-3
CASSLAFVSRGSGNTIYF
TGTGCCAGCAGCTTAGCCTTTGTGTCGAGGGGGTCTGGAAACACCATATATTTT
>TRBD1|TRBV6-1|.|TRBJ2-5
CASSDKADRGIGTQYF
TGTGCCAGCAGTGATAAGGCGGACAGGGGGATTGGGACCCAGTACTTC
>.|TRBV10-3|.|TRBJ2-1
CAIRLQRASNEQFF
TGTGCCATCAGGTTACAGCGGGCCTCTAATGAGCAGTTCTTC